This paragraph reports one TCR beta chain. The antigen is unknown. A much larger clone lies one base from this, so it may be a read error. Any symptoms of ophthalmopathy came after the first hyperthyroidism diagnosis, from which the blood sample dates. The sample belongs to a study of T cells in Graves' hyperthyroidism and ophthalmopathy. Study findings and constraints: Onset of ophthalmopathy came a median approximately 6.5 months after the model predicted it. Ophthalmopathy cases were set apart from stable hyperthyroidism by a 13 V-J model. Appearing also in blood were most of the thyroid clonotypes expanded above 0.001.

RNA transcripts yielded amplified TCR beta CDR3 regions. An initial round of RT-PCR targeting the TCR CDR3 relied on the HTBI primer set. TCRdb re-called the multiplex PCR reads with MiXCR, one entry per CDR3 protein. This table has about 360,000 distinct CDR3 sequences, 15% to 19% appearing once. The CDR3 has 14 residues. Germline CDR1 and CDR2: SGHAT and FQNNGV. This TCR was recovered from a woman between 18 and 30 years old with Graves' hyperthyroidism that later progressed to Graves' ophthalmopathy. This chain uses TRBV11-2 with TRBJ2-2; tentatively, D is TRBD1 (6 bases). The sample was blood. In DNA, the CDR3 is TGTGCCAGCAGCGCCGGACAGAACACCGGGGAGCGGTTTTTT. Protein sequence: CASSAGQNTGERFF.